These 25 T cell receptor beta chains originate from one sample sequenced in a study of shared clonotypes between healthy human individuals. Generated by immunoSEQ multiplex PCR, the TCRdb table keeps only in-frame clones and is missing some. The table shows about 510,000 clones, with less than 96% occurring only once. Sequenced input: naive CD4+ T cells sorted from blood. Subset here: CD45RA+ positively selected. These receptors originate from a woman in her twenties or thirties in good health.

This chain uses TRBV28 with TRBJ2-7; TRBD1 agrees at 9 bases. The CDR3 consists of 15 residues. The ends lost 1 base at V and 5 bases at J; junction bases unmatched: 6. Germline lookup yields CDR1 MDHEN and CDR2 SYDVKM. CDR3 DNA: TGTGCCAGCAGTTTATCCGGACAGGGGTCCAACGAGCAGTACTTC. Its protein is CASSLSGQGSNEQYF.

The J gene is TRBJ1-5, the V gene TRBV28, with 7 bases aligning to TRBD1. The CDR3 has 15 residues. The germline CDR1 and CDR2 sequences are MDHEN and SYDVKM. Trimming took 5 bases from V and 3 from J; bases not matched to a gene: 7. CDR3 nucleotide sequence: TGTGCCAGCAGTCTACGGACAGGCTTCAATCAGCCCCAGCATTTT. It translates to CASSLRTGFNQPQHF.

The chain is built from TRBV7-6 and TRBJ1-3; 11 bases fit TRBD1. V shed 5 bases and J 8 bases; nucleotides not matched to a gene: 11. This CDR3 is 16 amino acids long. CDR1 and CDR2 from the germline V gene are SGHVS and FNYEAQ. The CDR3 protein is CASSPTGQGARYTIYF. The CDR3 bases are TGTGCCAGCAGCCCAACTGGACAGGGGGCGAGGTACACCATATATTTT.

The chain combines TRBV5-5 with TRBJ1-2; 8 bases fit TRBD1. The CDR3 consists of 19 residues. J was trimmed by 2 bases and V by 0 bases; bases with no gene match: 15. Germline-derived CDR1 and CDR2 are SGHKS and YYEKEE (reference sequence). The CDR3 region has the DNA TGTGCCAGCAGCTTGGCCCCCCCCCAGGGGGCAGGATTAAACTATGGCTACACCTTC. Its translation is CASSLAPPQGAGLNYGYTF.

This clone came up a few times. As DNA, the CDR3 is TGCGCCACGAGCCCGGGAGATGCGCACGAGCAGTACTTC. Amino acids: CATSPGDAHEQYF. The chain couples TRBV10-1 to TRBJ2-7; the D gene is possibly TRBD2 (6 bases). Germline V gene data show CDR1 as WNHNN and CDR2 as SYGVQD (reference sequence). CDR3 length: 13 amino acids. Trimming cost V 10 bases and J 5 bases, with 18 bases left between them.

The CDR3 DNA is TGTGCCAGCAGCCCAAGGAGGTCGCCTACTGAAGCTTTCTTT. Its protein product is CASSPRRSPTEAFF. This chain joins TRBV11-1 and TRBJ1-1; D unresolved. The V end lost 5 bases, the J end lost 5 bases, and 15 bases lay between the germline ends. Germline V gene lookup returns CDR1 SGHAT and CDR2 FQDESV (reference sequence). This CDR3 region has 14 residues.

V and J are TRBV4-1 and TRBJ1-2; possible D gene TRBD1, 5 bases. The ends were cut back, 0 bases at V and 8 bases at J, with 16 bases in the middle. Germline values: CDR1 MGHRA, CDR2 YSYEKL. The CDR3 consists of 15 residues. CDR3 residues: CASSQDQRGGEGYTF. CDR3 nucleotides: TGCGCCAGCAGCCAAGATCAGAGAGGAGGGGAAGGCTACACCTTC.

The V call is TRBV28, the J call TRBJ1-1; TRBD1 might be the D (5 bases). The germline V and J ends were trimmed by 6 bases and 0 bases, with 11 bases remaining between them. Germline lookup yields CDR1 MDHEN and CDR2 SYDVKM. The CDR3 extends over 14 amino acids. CDR3 loop: CASSPGRMNTEAFF. DNA of the CDR3: TGTGCCAGCAGCCCGGGACGGATGAACACTGAAGCTTTCTTT. The full variable domain, completed using reference TRBV28 and TRBJ1-1, is DVKVTQSSRYLVKRTGEKVFLECVQDMDHENMFWYRQDPGLGLRLIYFSYDVKMKEKGDIPEGYSVSREKKERFSLILESASTNQTSMYLCASSPGRMNTEAFFGQGTRLTVV.

This chain links TRBV2 with TRBJ2-7; the match to TRBD2 covers 14 bases. The CDR3 has 15 residues. With 7 bases clipped from V and 7 bases from J, the junction kept 9 bases outside the gene matches. Germline V gene lookup returns CDR1 SNHLY and CDR2 FYNNEI. The CDR3 nucleotides are TGTGCCAGCACCTTCCAGACTAGCGGGAGGGGTGAGCAGTACTTC. This gives the protein CASTFQTSGRGEQYF.

The rearrangement uses TRBV4-2 and TRBJ2-7, with unresolved D. CDR3 length: 14 amino acids. Germline V lookup: CDR1 LGHNA, CDR2 YNFKEQ. V gave up 5 bases and J gave up 6 bases, with 17 bases separating them. In DNA, the CDR3 is TGTGCCAGCAGCTCCATCGGGCGTCTCGGCGAGCAGTACTTC. This gives the protein CASSSIGRLGEQYF.

The V call is TRBV5-4, the J call TRBJ2-3; perhaps D is TRBD1 or TRBD2 (5 bases each). This CDR3 has 17 residues. Germline assignment: CDR1 SGHNT and CDR2 YYREEE (reference sequence). V gave up 6 bases and J gave up 0 bases, with 20 bases separating them. CDR3 coding DNA: TGTGCCAGCAAAGATGCGAAGGACGGGGCTAGCACAGATACGCAGTATTTT. Its translation is CASKDAKDGASTDTQYF.

This chain connects TRBV5-1 to TRBJ2-5; D uncertain. CDR1 SGHRS and CDR2 YFSETQ come from the germline V gene. The CDR3 consists of 12 residues. V was shortened by 4 bases and J by 5 bases, with 9 bases between the two germline ends. The CDR3 DNA follows: TGCGCCAGCAGCATAGACGGGGAGACCCAGTACTTC. Its protein is CASSIDGETQYF.

The CDR3 nucleotides read TGCGCCAGCAGCCAAGTTCCCGGGGGTTGGGACAATGAGCAGTTCTTC. It codes for CASSQVPGGWDNEQFF. The V and J genes are TRBV4-1 and TRBJ2-1, with D maybe TRBD2 (6 bases). The CDR3 sequence is 16 residues long. In germline, CDR1 is MGHRA, CDR2 YSYEKL. The V end lost 1 base, the J end lost 5 bases, and 15 bases lay between the germline ends.

J is TRBJ1-1 and V is TRBV7-3; D not resolved. V lost 7 bases to trimming and J lost 3 bases, with 9 bases between them. The CDR3 is 12 residues long. CDR1 is SGHTA, CDR2 FQGTGA, per germline. The CDR3, as DNA: TGTGCCAGCACCGACGGGTACACTGAAGCTTTCTTT. This sequence encodes CASTDGYTEAFF.

This chain uses TRBV4-1 with TRBJ2-1; the D gene is possibly TRBD2 (6 bases). V shed 1 base and J shed 1 base, with 17 bases lying between them. CDR3 length: 18 residues. The germline CDR1 and CDR2 sequences are MGHRA and YSYEKL. The CDR3 here is CASSQVRTGRRSYNEQFF. The CDR3, as DNA: TGCGCCAGCAGCCAAGTCCGTACCGGGAGACGTTCCTACAATGAGCAGTTCTTC.

The CDR3 DNA is TGCAGCGTTGAAGCAAAGGGTTGGGGGGAGACCCAGTACTTC. This translates into CSVEAKGWGETQYF. This chain uses TRBV29-1 with TRBJ2-5; D tentatively fits TRBD1 or TRBD2 (5 bases each). V dropped 1 base and J dropped 5 bases, with 14 bases sitting between them. This CDR3 region has 14 residues. From germline, CDR1 is SQVTM and CDR2 ANQGSEA.

V usage is TRBV27 and J usage is TRBJ2-3; 10 bases agree with TRBD2. Germline assignment: CDR1 MNHEY and CDR2 SMNVEV (reference sequence). J lost 0 bases, V lost 9 bases, and 27 bases had no gene match. The CDR3 is 22 residues long. Here the CDR3 reads CASSVDRVPSGTSASSTDTQYF. Written as DNA, the CDR3 is TGTGCCAGTAGCGTGGACAGGGTTCCTTCCGGGACTAGCGCTTCTAGCACAGATACGCAGTATTTT.

DNA of the CDR3: TGTGCCAGCAGTCAAATCTCGGGGAGTAGGTACGAGCAGTACTTC. Protein: CASSQISGSRYEQYF. The gene calls are TRBV7-9 and TRBJ2-7; D is possibly TRBD2 (5 bases). Per the germline V gene, CDR1 is SEHNR and CDR2 is FQNEAQ (reference sequence). Trimming cost V 6 bases and J 4 bases, with 19 bases left between them. The CDR3 spans 15 residues.

The rearrangement uses TRBV6-1 and TRBJ2-7, with a tentative D call TRBD2 (6 bases). Trimming removed 0 bases at V and 2 bases at J, with 14 bases between. This CDR3 has 16 residues. Germline V gene sequence: CDR1 MNHNS, CDR2 SASEGT. The CDR3 DNA is TGTGCCAGCAGTGAAGCTGGGACTCTATCGGCCTACGAGCAGTACTTC. Residues: CASSEAGTLSAYEQYF.

This chain links TRBV19 with TRBJ1-1, with TRBD1 matching 8 bases. The CDR3 covers 14 residues. The V and J ends lost 4 bases and 1 base, in that order; junction bases with no gene match: 2. Germline V gene sequence: CDR1 LNHDA, CDR2 SQIVND (reference sequence). The CDR3 protein is CASSRGQGNTEAFF. DNA of the CDR3: TGTGCCAGTAGTAGAGGACAGGGGAACACTGAAGCTTTCTTT.

The chain joins TRBV4-1 to TRBJ1-4; TRBD1 aligns across 9 bases. CDR3 length equals 16 residues. Germline V gene data show CDR1 as MGHRA and CDR2 as YSYEKL. The trim removed 0 bases at V and 7 bases at J, leaving 6 bases unmatched. The CDR3 sequence is CASSQEPGQGFEKLFF. Here the CDR3 DNA reads TGCGCCAGCAGCCAAGAACCGGGACAGGGATTTGAAAAACTGTTTTTT.

The chain couples TRBV10-3 to TRBJ1-1; D call uncertain. This CDR3 has 15 residues. Per germline, CDR1 ENHRY and CDR2 SYGVKD. V lost 0 bases and J lost 0, with 8 bases in between. CDR3 coding DNA: TGTGCCATCAGTGAGTCCCACGGCCTGAACACTGAAGCTTTCTTT. It yields the protein CAISESHGLNTEAFF.

This chain uses TRBV11-2 with TRBJ2-1; no reliable D call. Germline CDR1 is SGHAT and CDR2 is FQNNGV. The CDR3 runs to 13 residues. The V and J ends lost 3 bases and 8 bases respectively, with 11 bases between them. DNA of the CDR3: TGTGCCAGCAGCTTCACCCGTTCCCATGAGCAGTTCTTC. It yields the protein CASSFTRSHEQFF.

The chain is built from TRBV6-1 and TRBJ2-7; the match to TRBD1 covers 8 bases. V dropped 3 bases and J dropped 3; count of bases not matched to a gene: 7. Germline CDR1 and CDR2: MNHNS and SASEGT. The length of the CDR3 is 15 residues. CDR3 in DNA: TGTGCCAGCAGTGATTTCGGACAGGGCCTCTACGAGCAGTACTTC. It codes for CASSDFGQGLYEQYF.

The chain combines TRBV6-6 with TRBJ2-7; D is undetermined. The length of the CDR3 is 13 residues. The V end was cut by 6 bases, the J end by 2 bases, with 11 bases between. CDR1 and CDR2 (germline): MNHNY, SVGAGI (reference sequence). CDR3 DNA: TGTGCCAGCAGCCCCGCAGGAACCTACGAGCAGTACTTC. This gives the protein CASSPAGTYEQYF.